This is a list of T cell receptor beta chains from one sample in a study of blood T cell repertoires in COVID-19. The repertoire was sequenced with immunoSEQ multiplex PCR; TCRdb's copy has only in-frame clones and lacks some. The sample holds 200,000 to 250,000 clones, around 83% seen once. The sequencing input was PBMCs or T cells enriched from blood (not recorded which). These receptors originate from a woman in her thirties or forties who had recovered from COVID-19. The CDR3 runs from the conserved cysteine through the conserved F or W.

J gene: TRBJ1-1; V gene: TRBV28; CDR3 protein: CASSPSRGWTEAFF
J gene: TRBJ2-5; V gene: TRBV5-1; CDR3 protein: CASSFYNREETQYF
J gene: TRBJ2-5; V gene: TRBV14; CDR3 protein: CASSHTWTGFYF
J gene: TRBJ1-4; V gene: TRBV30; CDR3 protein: CAWRTGKLKTDEKLFF
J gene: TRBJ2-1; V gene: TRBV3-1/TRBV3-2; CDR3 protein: CASRSILREIRQNEQFF
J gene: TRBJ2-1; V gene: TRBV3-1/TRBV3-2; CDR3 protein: CASSQDSQARDEQFF
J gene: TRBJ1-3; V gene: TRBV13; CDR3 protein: CASSLSRTGIFSGNTIYF
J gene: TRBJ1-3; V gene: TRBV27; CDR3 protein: CASSLGRDRGNTIYF
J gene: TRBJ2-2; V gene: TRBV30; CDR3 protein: CAFSGLVGGELFF
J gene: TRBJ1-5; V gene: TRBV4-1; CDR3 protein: CASSQRFSGQGFLLPQHF
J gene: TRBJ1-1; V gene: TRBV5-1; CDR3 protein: CASSSENTVAGEAFF